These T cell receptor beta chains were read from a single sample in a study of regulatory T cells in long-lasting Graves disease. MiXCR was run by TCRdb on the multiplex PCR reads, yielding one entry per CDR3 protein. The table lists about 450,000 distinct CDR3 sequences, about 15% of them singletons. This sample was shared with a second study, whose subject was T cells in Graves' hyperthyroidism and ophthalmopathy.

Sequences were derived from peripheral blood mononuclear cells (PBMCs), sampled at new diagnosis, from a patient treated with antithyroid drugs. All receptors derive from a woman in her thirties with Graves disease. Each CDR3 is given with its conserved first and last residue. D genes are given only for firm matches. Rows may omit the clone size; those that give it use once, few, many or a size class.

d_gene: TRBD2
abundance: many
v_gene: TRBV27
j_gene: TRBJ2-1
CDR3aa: CASQGLASSSYNEQFF
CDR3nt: TGTGCCAGCCAGGGACTAGCGTCGAGCTCCTACAATGAGCAGTTCTTC

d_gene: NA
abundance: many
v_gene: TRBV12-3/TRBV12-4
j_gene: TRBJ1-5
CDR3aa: CASSSQTLQPQHF
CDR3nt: TGTGCCAGCAGTTCCCAAACCCTTCAGCCCCAGCATTTT

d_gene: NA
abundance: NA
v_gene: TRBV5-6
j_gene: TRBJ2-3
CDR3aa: CASSLGLTSTDTQYF
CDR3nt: TGTGCCAGCAGCTTGGGGCTAACTAGCACAGATACGCAGTATTTT

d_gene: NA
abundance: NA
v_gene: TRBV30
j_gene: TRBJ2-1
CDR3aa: CAFEVGPSSSYNEQFF
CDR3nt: TGTGCCTTTGAAGTCGGCCCGTCGAGCTCCTACAATGAGCAGTTCTTC

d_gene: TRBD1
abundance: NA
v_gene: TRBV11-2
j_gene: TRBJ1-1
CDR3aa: CASSPTGTGVNTEAFF
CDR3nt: TGTGCCAGCAGCCCAACCGGGACAGGGGTGAACACTGAAGCTTTCTTT

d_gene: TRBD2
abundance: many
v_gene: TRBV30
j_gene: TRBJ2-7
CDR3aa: CAWSLPRDYRLEQYF
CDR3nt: TGTGCCTGGAGCCTACCCCGGGACTACCGATTGGAGCAGTACTTC

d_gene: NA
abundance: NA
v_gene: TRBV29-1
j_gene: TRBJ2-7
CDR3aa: CSCKLAAPFSYEQYF
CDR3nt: TGCAGCTGTAAGTTAGCAGCACCATTCTCCTACGAGCAGTACTTC

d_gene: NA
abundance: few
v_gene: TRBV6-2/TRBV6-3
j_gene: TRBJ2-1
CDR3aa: CASGPGGASEQFF
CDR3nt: TGTGCCAGCGGGCCAGGAGGGGCCAGTGAGCAGTTCTTC

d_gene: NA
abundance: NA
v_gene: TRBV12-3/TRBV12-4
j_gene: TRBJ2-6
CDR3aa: CASSLKGPVSGANVLTF
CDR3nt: TGTGCCAGCAGTTTAAAAGGGCCCGTCTCTGGGGCCAACGTCCTGACTTTC

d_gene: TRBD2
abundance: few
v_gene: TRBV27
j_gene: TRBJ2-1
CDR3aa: CASRTSGNMNEQFF
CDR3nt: TGTGCCAGCAGGACTAGCGGGAACATGAATGAGCAGTTCTTC

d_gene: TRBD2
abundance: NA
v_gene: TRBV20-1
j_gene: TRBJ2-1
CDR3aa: CSARDRTSGNEQFF
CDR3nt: TGCAGTGCTAGAGATCGTACTAGCGGCAATGAGCAGTTCTTC

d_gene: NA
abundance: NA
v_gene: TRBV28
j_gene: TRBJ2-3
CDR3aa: CASSRPGTDTQYF
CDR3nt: TGTGCCAGCAGTCGTCCGGGCACAGATACGCAGTATTTT

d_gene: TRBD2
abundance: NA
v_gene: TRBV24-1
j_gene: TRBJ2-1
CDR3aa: CATSDPGLAGDANNEQFF
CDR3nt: TGTGCCACCAGTGATCCGGGACTAGCGGGAGACGCGAACAATGAGCAGTTCTTC

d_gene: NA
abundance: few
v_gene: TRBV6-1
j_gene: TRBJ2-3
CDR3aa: CASRASSTDTQYF
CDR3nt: TGTGCCAGCAGGGCATCCTCCACAGATACGCAGTATTTT

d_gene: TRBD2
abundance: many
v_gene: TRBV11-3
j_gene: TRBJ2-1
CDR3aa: CASSRPTTSGYNEQFF
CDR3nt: TGTGCCAGCAGCCGACCCACGACTAGCGGATACAATGAGCAGTTCTTC

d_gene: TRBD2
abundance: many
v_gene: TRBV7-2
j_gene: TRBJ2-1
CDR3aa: CASSSDPGGFNEQFF
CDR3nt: TGTGCCAGCAGCTCCGACCCGGGGGGGTTCAATGAGCAGTTCTTC

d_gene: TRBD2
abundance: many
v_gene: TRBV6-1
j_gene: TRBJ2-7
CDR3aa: CASRALAIISYEQYF
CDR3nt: TGTGCCAGCAGGGCACTAGCGATCATCTCCTACGAGCAGTACTTC

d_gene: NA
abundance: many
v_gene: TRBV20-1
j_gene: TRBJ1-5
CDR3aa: CSAADGQGRRFQPQHF
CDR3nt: TGCAGTGCTGCCGACGGGCAGGGTCGAAGGTTTCAGCCCCAGCATTTT

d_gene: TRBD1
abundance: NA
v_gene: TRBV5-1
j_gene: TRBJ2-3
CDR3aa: CASSPSTGQSDTQYF
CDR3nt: TGCGCCAGCAGCCCTTCGACAGGGCAATCAGATACGCAGTATTTT